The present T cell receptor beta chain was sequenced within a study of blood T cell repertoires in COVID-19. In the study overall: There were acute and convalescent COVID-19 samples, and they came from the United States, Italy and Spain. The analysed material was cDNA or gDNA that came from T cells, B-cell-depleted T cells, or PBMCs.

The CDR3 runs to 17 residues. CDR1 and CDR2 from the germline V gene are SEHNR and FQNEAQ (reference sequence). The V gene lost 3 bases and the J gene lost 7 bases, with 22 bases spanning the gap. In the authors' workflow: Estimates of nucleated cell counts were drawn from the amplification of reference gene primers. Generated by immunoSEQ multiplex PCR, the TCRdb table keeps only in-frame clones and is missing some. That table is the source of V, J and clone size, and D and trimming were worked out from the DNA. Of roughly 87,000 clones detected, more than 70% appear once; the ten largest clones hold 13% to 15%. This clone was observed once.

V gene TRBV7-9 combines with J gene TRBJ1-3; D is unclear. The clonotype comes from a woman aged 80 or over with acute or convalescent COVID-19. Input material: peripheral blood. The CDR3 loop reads CASSFHAGVEARNTIYF. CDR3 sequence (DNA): TGTGCCAGCAGCTTTCATGCGGGAGTAGAGGCTCGGAACACCATATATTTT.